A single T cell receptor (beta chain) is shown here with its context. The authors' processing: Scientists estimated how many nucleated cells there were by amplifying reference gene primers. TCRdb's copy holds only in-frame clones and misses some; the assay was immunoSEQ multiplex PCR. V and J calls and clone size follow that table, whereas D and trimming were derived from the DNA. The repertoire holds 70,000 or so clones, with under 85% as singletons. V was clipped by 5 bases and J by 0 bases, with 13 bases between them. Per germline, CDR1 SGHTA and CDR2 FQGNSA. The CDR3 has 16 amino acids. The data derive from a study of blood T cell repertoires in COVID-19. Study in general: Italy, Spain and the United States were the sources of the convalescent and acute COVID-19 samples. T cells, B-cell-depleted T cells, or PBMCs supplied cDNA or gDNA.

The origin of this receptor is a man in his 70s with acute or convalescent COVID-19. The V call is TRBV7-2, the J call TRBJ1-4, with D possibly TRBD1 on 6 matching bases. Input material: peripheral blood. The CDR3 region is CASSPTGSPTNEKLFF. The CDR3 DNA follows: TGTGCCAGCAGCCCCACAGGGTCCCCAACTAATGAAAAACTGTTTTTT.